This T cell receptor beta chain was obtained from a study of CD8 T cells in Susac syndrome. Study findings and constraints: Clonal expansion was present among Susac CD8+ cells. This expansion reached its peak in TEMRA cells and in active patients. The authors found around 17 Susac-specific public clones in total CD8+ repertoires and 5 or 6 in CD8+ TEMRA repertoires.

Germline-derived CDR1 and CDR2 are SGHNT and YYREEE (reference sequence). V dropped 5 bases and J dropped 2; count of bases not matched to a gene: 2. The CDR3 sequence is 13 residues long. Reverse transcription of roughly 0.45 to 1 ug RNA used random hexamers. TCRdb analysed the immunoSEQ multiplex PCR reads with MiXCR anew, one entry per CDR3 protein. Here the sample spans 80,000 to 95,000 distinct CDR3 sequences, over 85% being singletons. The sample holds a few counts of this clonotype. Its cognate antigen is unknown. The TCR comes from a human donor with Susac syndrome. This chain links TRBV5-4 with TRBJ1-2, with 8 positions matching TRBD1. The sequenced material came from CD8+ T cells from PBMCs. The CDR3 sequence: CASSSGGNYGYTF. In DNA, the CDR3 is TGTGCCAGCAGTTCAGGGGGCAACTATGGCTACACCTTC. Full variable domain (rest looked up from reference TRBV5-4 and TRBJ1-2): ETGVTQSPTHLIKTRGQQVTLRCSSQSGHNTVSWYQQALGQGPQFIFQYYREEENGRGNFPPRFSGLQFPNYSSELNVNALELDDSALYLCASSSGGNYGYTFGSGTRLTVV.